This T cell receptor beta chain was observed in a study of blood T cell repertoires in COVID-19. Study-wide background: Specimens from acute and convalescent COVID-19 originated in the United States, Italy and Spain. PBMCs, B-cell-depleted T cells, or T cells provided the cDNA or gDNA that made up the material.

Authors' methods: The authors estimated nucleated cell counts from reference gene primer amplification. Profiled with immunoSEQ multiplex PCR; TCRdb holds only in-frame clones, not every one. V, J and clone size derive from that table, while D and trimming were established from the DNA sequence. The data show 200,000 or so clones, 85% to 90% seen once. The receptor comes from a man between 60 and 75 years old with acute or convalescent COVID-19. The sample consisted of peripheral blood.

The CDR3 protein is CATRGNRGYSGANVLTF. CDR3 bases: TGTGCCACCAGGGGTAATAGGGGTTACTCTGGGGCCAACGTCCTGACTTTC. V usage is TRBV24-1 and J usage is TRBJ2-6; D might be TRBD1 (5 bases). The germline V and J ends were trimmed by 7 bases and 0 bases, with 15 bases remaining between them. Germline assignment: CDR1 KGHDR and CDR2 SFDVKD. CDR3 length: 17 residues.